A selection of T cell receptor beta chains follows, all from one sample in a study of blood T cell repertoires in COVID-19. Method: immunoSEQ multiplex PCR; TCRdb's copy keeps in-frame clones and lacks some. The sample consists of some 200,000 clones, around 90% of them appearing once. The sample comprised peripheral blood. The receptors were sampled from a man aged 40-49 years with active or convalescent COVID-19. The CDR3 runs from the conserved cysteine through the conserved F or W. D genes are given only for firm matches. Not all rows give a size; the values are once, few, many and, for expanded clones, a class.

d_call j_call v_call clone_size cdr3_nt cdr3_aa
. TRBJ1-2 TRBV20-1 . TGCAGCGCTAAACAGGGCTACACCTTC CSAKQGYTF
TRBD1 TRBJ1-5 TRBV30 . TGTGCCTGGAGTAGGGGGCGGGGCCAGCCCCAGCATTTT CAWSRGRGQPQHF
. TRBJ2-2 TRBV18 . TGTGCCAGCTCCCCCACGGGGTTGGGCACCGGGGAGCTGTTTTTT CASSPTGLGTGELFF
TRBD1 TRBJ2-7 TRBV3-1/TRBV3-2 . TGTGCCAGCAGCCAAGTCCCGGGACAGGGGTTATCCTCCTACGAGCAGTACTTC CASSQVPGQGLSSYEQYF
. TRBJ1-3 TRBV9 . TGTGCCAGCACCCTGACAGATACTGGAAACACCATATATTTT CASTLTDTGNTIYF
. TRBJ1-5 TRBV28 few TGTGCCAGCAGTCGACAGAACAATCAGCCCCAGCATTTT CASSRQNNQPQHF
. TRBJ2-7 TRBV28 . TGTGCCAGCAGCTCGAGATACGAGCAGTACTTC CASSSRYEQYF
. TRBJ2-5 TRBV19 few TGTGCCAGTACGCCCCGGGGGCAAGAGACCCAGTACTTC CASTPRGQETQYF
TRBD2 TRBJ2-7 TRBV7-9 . TGTGCCATCCGACCGGGAGGGAACTACGAGCAGTACTTC CAIRPGGNYEQYF
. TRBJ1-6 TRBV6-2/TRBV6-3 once TGTGCCAGCAGCCCAACGGGGTATAATTCACCCCTCCACTTT CASSPTGYNSPLHF
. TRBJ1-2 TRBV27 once TGTGCCAGCAGGGCTGGCAGGTTCTATGGCTACACCTTC CASRAGRFYGYTF
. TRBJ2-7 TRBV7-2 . TGTGCCAGCAGCTTAAAAATTGCGGGGGCCTACAACTACGAGCAGTACTTC CASSLKIAGAYNYEQYF
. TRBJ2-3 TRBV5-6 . TGTGCCAGCAGCCCCTGGGGGGTTTCAGATACGCAGTATTTT CASSPWGVSDTQYF
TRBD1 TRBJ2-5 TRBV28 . TGTGCCAGCAGTTTATCCGGGACAGGGGAGACCCAGTACTTC CASSLSGTGETQYF
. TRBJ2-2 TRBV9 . TGTGCCAGCAGCGTAGTGGGGGGGCTGGTTTCTAACACCGGGGAGCTGTTTTTT CASSVVGGLVSNTGELFF